This paragraph reports one TCR beta chain. Trimming removed 2 bases from V and 3 bases from J, with 12 bases in between. The CDR3 has 15 residues. CDR1 and CDR2 (germline): MDHEN, SYDVKM. This sample stems from a study of blood T cell repertoires in COVID-19. As for the study in general: There were acute and convalescent COVID-19 samples, and they came from the United States, Italy and Spain.

In the original workflow: Amplification with reference gene primers provided the estimates of nucleated cell counts. Generated by immunoSEQ multiplex PCR, the TCRdb table keeps only in-frame clones and is missing some. V, J and clone size derive from that table, while D and trimming were established from the DNA sequence. Of roughly 230,000 clones detected, roughly 84% appear once; the ten largest clones hold 4% to 5.5%. The sequencing sample was made of peripheral blood. The source of this sequence is a man aged 45-65 years with active or convalescent COVID-19. The chain combines TRBV28 with TRBJ2-3; D is possibly TRBD1 (5 bases). CDR3 coding DNA: TGTGCCAGCAGTTTACAGGGATTAGGGACAGATACGCAGTATTTT. This translates into CASSLQGLGTDTQYF.